This paragraph reports one TCR beta chain. The antigen remains undetermined. Produced via immunoSEQ multiplex PCR; TCRdb's table is partial and in-frame only. Of around 76,000 clones listed, under 90% are singletons. Germline V CDR1 and CDR2: SGHTA, FQGTGA. This CDR3 contains 15 residues. V shed 1 base and J shed 0 bases, with 9 bases lying between them. This record belongs to a study of T cell clones after liver transplantation. Across the whole study: Pre-transplant mixed lymphocyte reactions yielded third-party-reactive TCRbeta sequences as comparators for graft-donor-reactive sequences. Three of eight recipients were HCV-positive; others had non-autoimmune, non-viral indications.

Study observations and caveats: These preliminary findings come from unstandardized post-transplant sampling times.

This clonotype originated in a human patient who received a liver transplant. The graft donor may account for some of the T cells. V is TRBV7-3 and J is TRBJ1-1; maybe TRBD1 (5 bases). The sample was CD4+ T cells from blood, taken 12 months after liver transplant. CDR3 sequence (DNA): TGTGCCAGCAGCTTAAGGGCGGACATGAACACTGAAGCTTTCTTT. This encodes CASSLRADMNTEAFF.